The 12 T cell receptor beta chains in this list originate from one sample, sequenced in a study of shared clonotypes between healthy human individuals. Clones were read by immunoSEQ multiplex PCR, and TCRdb kept only the in-frame ones, dropping some. This table holds about 1.4 million clones, around 97% found once. Sequences were obtained from naive CD4+ T cells sorted from blood. The subset here: CD45RA+ positively selected. All receptors come from a man aged 30 to 45 in good health.

This sequence joins TRBV11-2 and TRBJ2-2; D may be TRBD1 or TRBD2 (5 bases each). Germline CDR1 and CDR2: SGHAT and FQNNGV. The V and J ends lost 5 bases and 0 bases respectively, with 13 bases between them. The CDR3 runs to 16 residues. Here the CDR3 DNA reads TGTGCCAGCAGCCCCCGGGGCACGGCGAACACCGGGGAGCTGTTTTTT. Translated, it gives CASSPRGTANTGELFF.

This chain connects TRBV5-4 to TRBJ1-1; the D gene is possibly TRBD1 (6 bases). The CDR3 consists of 15 residues. Germline-derived CDR1 and CDR2 are SGHNT and YYREEE (reference sequence). The V end lost 4 bases, the J end lost 4 bases, and 17 bases lay between the germline ends. CDR3 DNA: TGTGCCAGCAGCCTGGGATCGGGGGCGGGCACTGAAGCTTTCTTT. It codes for CASSLGSGAGTEAFF.

This clone was found once. The rearrangement uses TRBV27 and TRBJ2-2; no firm D call. Trimming stripped 6 bases from V and 2 bases from J, with 13 bases between. The CDR3 sequence is 15 residues long. CDR1 MNHEY and CDR2 SMNVEV come from the germline V gene (reference sequence). CDR3 sequence: CASRVTHLNTGELFF. The DNA for the CDR3 is TGTGCCAGCAGGGTAACTCACCTCAACACCGGGGAGCTGTTTTTT.

The J gene is TRBJ1-3, the V gene TRBV7-9; no reliable D call. V lost 5 bases, J lost 0 bases, and 14 bases lay in between. This CDR3 has 16 residues. Germline CDR1 SEHNR, CDR2 FQNEAQ (reference sequence). The CDR3 region has the DNA TGTGCCAGCAGCAAGACAAGGGTCACCTCTGGAAACACCATATATTTT. Translation gives CASSKTRVTSGNTIYF.

This clone was seen just once. The CDR3 is CASTTGTRIEAFF. The CDR3 DNA reads as TGTGCCAGCACAACCGGGACAAGGATAGAAGCTTTCTTT. This sequence joins TRBV28 and TRBJ1-1; D perhaps matches TRBD1 (6 bases). From germline, CDR1 is MDHEN and CDR2 SYDVKM. The CDR3 is made up of 13 amino acids. With 7 bases removed from V and 8 bases from J, the gap between germline ends came to 17 bases.

This chain uses TRBV7-6 with TRBJ2-3, with 11 positions matching TRBD2. In germline, CDR1 is SGHVS, CDR2 FNYEAQ. This CDR3 region has 14 residues. V gave up 5 bases and J gave up 5 bases; unmatched junction bases: 3. CDR3 DNA: TGTGCCAGCAGCACTAGCGGGAGACAAGATACGCAGTATTTT. As protein: CASSTSGRQDTQYF.

The rearrangement joins TRBV9 to TRBJ2-7; maybe TRBD1 (6 bases). The CDR3 consists of 14 residues. V was shortened by 0 bases and J by 5 bases, with 12 bases between the two germline ends. From germline, CDR1 is SGDLS and CDR2 YYNGEE. CDR3 protein: CASSVDRVGNEQYF. CDR3 DNA sequence: TGTGCCAGCAGCGTAGACAGGGTCGGTAACGAGCAGTACTTC. Together with reference TRBV9 and TRBJ2-7, the CDR3 gives the full variable domain: DSGVTQTPKHLITATGQRVTLRCSPRSGDLSVYWYQQSLDQGLQFLIQYYNGEERAKGNILERFSAQQFPDLHSELNLSSLELGDSALYFCASSVDRVGNEQYFGPGTRLTVT.

This clone appeared once. This chain links TRBV10-3 with TRBJ2-5, with D unclear. The CDR3 has 15 amino acids. Trimming removed 0 bases from V and 5 bases from J, with 13 bases in between. CDR1 ENHRY and CDR2 SYGVKD come from the germline V gene. The CDR3 loop is CAISESWTPQETQYF. The CDR3 DNA reads TGTGCCATCAGTGAGTCGTGGACCCCCCAGGAGACCCAGTACTTC.

The chain is built from TRBV5-1 and TRBJ2-5; D ambiguous. Germline loops: CDR1 SGHRS, CDR2 YFSETQ. V lost 1 base and J 2 bases, leaving 9 bases between the germline ends. This CDR3 comprises 14 residues. The chain's CDR3 is CASSLMSIQETQYF. The CDR3 DNA is TGCGCCAGCAGCTTGATGTCCATACAAGAGACCCAGTACTTC.

A remark on this clone: Other DNA sequences in this specimen translate into the identical CDR3. The genes are TRBV18 and TRBJ2-1; D may match TRBD1 or TRBD2 (5 bases each). CDR3 length: 12 residues. Germline lookup yields CDR1 KGHSH and CDR2 LQKENI. Trimming stripped 1 base from V and 8 bases from J, with 6 bases between. In DNA form, the CDR3 reads TGTGCCAGCTCACCACTGGGGGATGAGCAGTTCTTC. This encodes CASSPLGDEQFF.

This clone was seen a single time. This rearrangement joins TRBV19 to TRBJ1-1; 7 positions agree with TRBD1. From germline, CDR1 is LNHDA and CDR2 SQIVND (reference sequence). The CDR3 has 17 residues. Losses at the gene ends were 8 bases for V and 3 bases for J; bases not matched to a gene: 18. The CDR3 nucleotides are TGTGCCAGTCTCCTTCGAGGATTACAGGGGTACGACACTGAAGCTTTCTTT. It is translated as CASLLRGLQGYDTEAFF.

The chain recombines TRBV6-1 with TRBJ2-1, with D unresolved. Germline CDR1 and CDR2: MNHNS and SASEGT. The V gene lost 5 bases and the J gene lost 6 bases, with 8 bases spanning the gap. CDR3 length: 12 amino acids. CDR3 DNA sequence: TGTGCCAGCAGTTGGGTTGGCAATGAGCAGTTCTTC. Protein: CASSWVGNEQFF.